This entry describes one T cell receptor beta chain. This clonotype was seen ten or more times. There is no known antigen for this receptor. No much larger clone exists at a distance of one base, and base qualities are not known. The entry originates in a study of CD8 T cells in ankylosing spondylitis (dated 2017 in TCRdb). Turning to the overall study: To find TCR variants linked to disease, the study profiled T cell receptor beta repertoires in ankylosing spondylitis patients and healthy donors. Samples of peripheral blood were taken, and for ankylosing spondylitis patients, synovial fluid was collected as well. The full study cohort comprised 20 to 25 ankylosing spondylitis patients and 85 to 120 healthy donors.

What the study reported, not specific to this receptor: In peripheral blood, the disease-linked clones were found at relatively low frequencies and had a CD8+ phenotype. Blood from ankylosing spondylitis patients appeared to be characterized by a TCR beta motif made up of several highly homologous amino acid variants. Significant enrichment of the disease-linked clones was reported in matched synovial fluid samples from ankylosing spondylitis patients. Some TCR beta motif variants had previously been reported in synovial fluid and blood of reactive arthritis patients, which suggested common disease-initiation mechanisms.

The junction carries 9 bases between V and J, which are trimmed by 1 base and 2 bases respectively. Counted from cysteine to phenylalanine, this CDR3 has 15 amino acids. The kept DNA is CDR3 alone, 45 bases in frame from the first base. Sequencer: Illumina HiSeq 2500. Quantitative 5'-RACE with molecular barcodes was used to prepare TCR beta libraries. On the authors' methods: To identify disease-linked TCR variants, a new computational method was used, one built on a probabilistic model of VDJ rearrangement. TCRdb trimmed public reads at Q25 via fastp, called clones via MiXCR and kept in-frame beta chains. One record per CDR3 amino acid sequence lists the most common genes and DNA. The V and J calls here are based on TCRdb, not the publication. Within this sample are roughly 180,000 distinct CDR3 sequences, with 13% of them counted one time only. Together, the top ten hold about 10% of the sample.

The specimen was blood, either unsorted or a sorted T cell fraction (not recorded which). The chain is assembled from TRBV12-3 or TRBV12-4 and TRBJ1-5, with no confidently assigned D gene. This TCR was sampled from a female donor with ankylosing spondylitis or in good health (not recorded which). CDR3 protein: CASSLGLGGNQPQHF. The DNA sequence is as follows: TGTGCCAGCAGTTTAGGACTCGGTGGCAATCAGCCCCAGCATTTT.